Below, 26 T cell receptor beta chains from the same sample are listed, as sequenced in a study of T-cell memory formation after mild COVID-19. MiXCR, run by TCRdb on the 5' RACE reads, gives a single entry per CDR3 protein. The sample records approximately 300,000 distinct CDR3 sequences, roughly 15% being singletons. Sequenced: PBMCs or a T cell subset sorted from them (not recorded which). These receptors were taken from a man younger than 35 who had mild COVID-19 (a few samples of this study predate the infection). Cell type and time point are not known.

This clonotype was recorded a few times. The chain employs TRBV6-6 and TRBJ2-3; 8 bases are shared with TRBD2. Germline V gene sequence: CDR1 MNHNY, CDR2 SVGAGI (reference sequence). CDR3 length: 17 amino acids. The V gene end was trimmed by 2 bases and the J gene end by 5 bases; junction bases not matched to a gene: 12. Here the CDR3 reads CASSYPSRTSIRDTQYF. CDR3 bases: TGTGCCAGCAGTTACCCCTCTCGGACTAGCATAAGAGATACGCAGTATTTT.

This clonotype came up a few times. This chain joins TRBV5-1 and TRBJ1-2, with D possibly matching TRBD1 (5 bases). The CDR3 covers 15 residues. Trimming took off 4 bases at V and 2 bases at J, with 15 bases between the two ends. CDR1 SGHRS and CDR2 YFSETQ come from the germline V gene. The CDR3 spells CASSPNGGTNYGYTF. In DNA, the CDR3 is TGCGCCAGCAGCCCAAACGGGGGGACGAACTATGGCTACACCTTC. The complete variable domain, with remaining parts taken from reference TRBV5-1 and TRBJ1-2, reads KAGVTQTPRYLIKTRGQQVTLSCSPISGHRSVSWYQQTPGQGLQFLFEYFSETQRNKGNFPGRFSGRQFSNSRSEMNVSTLELGDSALYLCASSPNGGTNYGYTFGSGTRLTVV.

The chain has TRBV11-2 and TRBJ2-3, with D perhaps TRBD2 (6 bases). V was cut by 4 bases and J by 6 bases, with 14 bases left in between. From germline, CDR1 is SGHAT and CDR2 FQNNGV. The CDR3 has 14 residues. The CDR3 coding sequence is TGTGCCAGCAGCTGGGGGGACCCCGCGGATACGCAGTATTTT. As protein: CASSWGDPADTQYF. Filled out from reference TRBV11-2 and TRBJ2-3, the complete variable domain reads EAGVAQSPRYKIIEKRQSVAFWCNPISGHATLYWYQQILGQGPKLLIQFQNNGVVDDSQLPKDRFSAERLKGVDSTLKIQPAKLEDSAVYLCASSWGDPADTQYFGPGTRLTVL.

This clonotype showed up just a few times. The chain uses TRBV5-1 and TRBJ2-6; no clear D. Trimming pared 4 bases from V and 1 base from J, leaving 9 bases between. The CDR3 runs 15 residues. CDR1 is SGHRS, CDR2 YFSETQ, per germline. The CDR3 DNA follows: TGCGCCAGCAGCCCTGGGGATTCTGGGGCCAACGTCCTGACTTTC. Its protein is CASSPGDSGANVLTF.

This clonotype was seen many times. V is TRBV27 and J is TRBJ2-5; 8 nucleotides line up with TRBD2. Germline V lookup: CDR1 MNHEY, CDR2 SMNVEV (reference sequence). The length of the CDR3 is 14 residues. The V gene end was trimmed by 5 bases and the J gene end by 5 bases; junction bases not matched to a gene: 7. CDR3 DNA sequence: TGTGCCAGCAGTCATCGGGTAGCGGGGGAGACCCAGTACTTC. It is translated as CASSHRVAGETQYF.

The V and J genes are TRBV3-1 and TRBJ2-2, with D tentatively TRBD2 (6 bases). Trimming took 4 bases from V and 6 from J, leaving 9 bases between them. The CDR3 sequence is 13 residues long. In germline, CDR1 is LGHDT, CDR2 YNNKEL (reference sequence). In nucleotides, the CDR3 is TGTGCCAGCAGCCGCTGGGGGGCCGGGGAGCTGTTTTTT. Protein sequence: CASSRWGAGELFF.

This sequence joins TRBV2 and TRBJ2-2; unclear D gene. This CDR3 has 14 residues. Germline V gene lookup returns CDR1 SNHLY and CDR2 FYNNEI. Trimming left V 7 bases short and J 0 bases short, with 9 bases between. Here the CDR3 reads CASMGQANTGELFF. CDR3 bases: TGTGCCAGCATGGGCCAGGCGAACACCGGGGAGCTGTTTTTT.

The gene calls are TRBV4-1 and TRBJ1-5; a weak D match, TRBD1 (6 bases). Trimming shortened V by 0 bases and J by 7 bases, and 13 bases separated the two germline ends. Germline-derived CDR1 and CDR2 are MGHRA and YSYEKL. The CDR3 is 15 amino acids. The CDR3 DNA reads as TGCGCCAGCAGCCAAGATTACAGGGTAGGGCAGCCCCAGCATTTT. This codes for CASSQDYRVGQPQHF.

The chain couples TRBV6-2 or TRBV6-3 to TRBJ2-2; 7 bases line up with TRBD2. With 5 bases clipped from V and 7 bases from J, the junction kept 10 bases outside the gene matches. This CDR3 region has 15 residues. Germline values: CDR1 MNHEY, CDR2 SVGEGT. This CDR3 reads CASSHPPGGSGELFF. The DNA of the CDR3 is TGTGCCAGCAGTCACCCGCCGGGGGGAAGCGGGGAGCTGTTTTTT.

The rearrangement joins TRBV24-1 to TRBJ2-1; 9 bases agree with TRBD1. There are 17 residues in the CDR3. The V gene end was trimmed by 3 bases and the J gene end by 0 bases; junction bases not matched to a gene: 5. Germline assignment: CDR1 KGHDR and CDR2 SFDVKD. The CDR3 here is CATSDPGTGNSYNEQFF. The DNA for the CDR3 is TGTGCCACCAGTGATCCGGGGACAGGGAACTCCTACAATGAGCAGTTCTTC.

This clonotype has more than one count but fewer than ten. V is TRBV5-1 and J is TRBJ2-7; D remains unclear. The CDR3 is 15 residues long. CDR1 SGHRS and CDR2 YFSETQ come from the germline V gene. V shed 1 base and J shed 2 bases, with 13 bases lying between them. The CDR3 here is CASSLLGLLTYEQYF. CDR3 DNA: TGCGCCAGCAGCTTGTTAGGGCTTCTTACCTACGAGCAGTACTTC.

This clonotype has just a few counts. CDR3 sequence: CASSPGVATDYGYTF. For the CDR3, the DNA is TGTGCCAGCTCACCCGGAGTCGCTACAGACTATGGCTACACCTTC. The rearrangement links TRBV18 to TRBJ1-2; D not certain. This CDR3 comprises 15 residues. The germline V and J ends were trimmed by 3 bases and 3 bases, with 14 bases remaining between them. In germline, CDR1 is KGHSH, CDR2 LQKENI.

About this clonotype: This is likely a read error, given that the CDR3 carries no conserved phenylalanine or tryptophan at its end. No DNA is shown, since the ends of the CDR3 on it are uncertain; the CDR3 is the one TCRdb lists. J is TRBJ1-3 and V is TRBV7-8. From germline, CDR1 is SGHVS and CDR2 FQNEAQ. The CDR3 is made up of 9 amino acids, end residues included. CDR3 amino acids: CASSTRGVS.

This chain uses TRBV7-8 with TRBJ1-2; D remains unclear. Germline V gives CDR1 SGHVS, CDR2 FQNEAQ. The CDR3 loop spans 16 amino acids. V was cut by 1 base and J by 0 bases, with 12 bases left in between. In DNA form, the CDR3 reads TGTGCCAGCAGCTTAGGAGGCAGATACTCTAACTATGGCTACACCTTC. Residues: CASSLGGRYSNYGYTF.

J is TRBJ2-1 and V is TRBV20-1, with D possibly TRBD2 on 5 matching bases. CDR1 is DFQATT, CDR2 SNEGSKA, per germline (reference sequence). The CDR3 is 14 residues long. Trimming left V 2 bases short and J 5 bases short, with 13 bases between. The CDR3 reads CSARPGGPDNEQFF. CDR3 DNA sequence: TGCAGTGCTAGACCTGGCGGGCCAGACAATGAGCAGTTCTTC.

This clonotype was picked up a small number of times. This chain connects TRBV6-2 or TRBV6-3 to TRBJ2-7, with TRBD1 matching over 7 bases. Germline values: CDR1 MNHEY, CDR2 SVGEGT. Trimming removed 6 bases from V and 0 bases from J; junction bases left unmatched: 11. The CDR3 loop spans 16 amino acids. The CDR3 DNA reads as TGTGCCAGCAGCAAACCACCTGGGGACAGCTCCTACGAGCAGTACGTC. This codes for CASSKPPGDSSYEQYV.

The gene calls are TRBV20-1 and TRBJ2-7; tentatively, D is TRBD1 or TRBD2 (5 bases each). The CDR3 has 14 residues. Germline V gene sequence: CDR1 DFQATT, CDR2 SNEGSKA (reference sequence). Trimming took 0 bases from V and 1 from J, leaving 10 bases between them. In DNA form, the CDR3 reads TGCAGTGCTAGAGATTTGGGACGGTCCTACGAGCAGTACGTC. Amino acid sequence: CSARDLGRSYEQYV.

The chain couples TRBV20-1 to TRBJ1-5; 11 nucleotides align to TRBD1. Germline values: CDR1 DFQATT, CDR2 SNEGSKA (reference sequence). The CDR3 is 13 amino acids. The V segment lost 6 bases and the J segment 11 bases; nucleotides outside the gene matches: 9. CDR3 in DNA: TGCAGTGCGGCCCGGACAGGGGGCAAGTCCCAGCATTTT. Its translation is CSAARTGGKSQHF.

The rearrangement joins TRBV25-1 to TRBJ2-1; 7 bases align to TRBD1. V shed 4 bases, J shed 10 bases, and the junction held 13 bases outside the gene matches. The V gene's germline CDR1 is MGHDK and CDR2 SYGVNS. The CDR3 covers 15 residues. CDR3 sequence: CASSGSGTALEEQFF. The CDR3 nucleotides are TGTGCCAGCAGTGGTTCCGGGACAGCCTTAGAGGAGCAGTTCTTC.

The chain links TRBV7-9 to TRBJ2-3; 11 nucleotides line up with TRBD2. The CDR3 has 15 residues. Unmatched junction bases numbered 4, after V lost 5 bases and J lost 3 bases. Germline assignment: CDR1 SEHNR and CDR2 FQNEAQ (reference sequence). CDR3 residues: CASSRSGGATDTQYF. The CDR3 nucleotides are TGTGCCAGCAGCCGTAGCGGGGGGGCAACAGATACGCAGTATTTT. Combining the CDR3 with reference TRBV7-9 and TRBJ2-3 gives the whole variable domain DTGVSQNPRHKITKRGQNVTFRCDPISEHNRLYWYRQTLGQGPEFLTYFQNEAQLEKSRLLSDRFSAERPKGSFSTLEIQRTEQGDSAMYLCASSRSGGATDTQYFGPGTRLTVL.

This clonotype has a handful of counts. The rearrangement links TRBV6-6 to TRBJ1-5; 10 nucleotides align to TRBD1. This CDR3 has 15 residues. From germline, CDR1 is MNHNY and CDR2 SVGAGI (reference sequence). After removal of 6 bases from V and 7 bases from J, the junction contained 9 bases not matched to a gene. CDR3 sequence: CASRPDRGLGQPQHF. As DNA, the CDR3 is TGTGCCAGCAGGCCCGACAGGGGGCTGGGACAGCCCCAGCATTTT.

This clonotype showed up just a few times. J is TRBJ2-7 and V is TRBV23-1; D remains ambiguous. TRBV23-1 is sorted into the ORF group, with uncertain function. The CDR3 runs to 14 residues. The V and J ends lost 0 bases and 0 bases respectively, with 6 bases between them. CDR3 amino acids: CASSQSGYSYEQYF. The CDR3 DNA sequence: TGCGCCAGCAGTCAATCGGGGTACTCCTACGAGCAGTACTTC.

The chain links TRBV2 to TRBJ2-6, with 7 bases lining up with TRBD1. The CDR3 totals 16 residues. Germline lookup yields CDR1 SNHLY and CDR2 FYNNEI. V gave up 4 bases and J gave up 0 bases; unmatched junction bases: 3. The CDR3 nucleotides are TGTGCCAGCAGTGGACAGGGCGGCTCTGGGGCCAACGTCCTGACTTTC. Translated, it gives CASSGQGGSGANVLTF. Together with reference TRBV2 and TRBJ2-6, the CDR3 gives the full variable domain: EPEVTQTPSHQVTQMGQEVILRCVPISNHLYFYWYRQILGQKVEFLVSFYNNEISEKSEIFDDQFSVERPDGSNFTLKIRSTKLEDSAMYFCASSGQGGSGANVLTFGAGSRLTVL.

This clonotype was found a few times. The chain carries TRBV5-1 and TRBJ2-6; D perhaps matches TRBD1 (5 bases). The germline V gene encodes CDR1 SGHRS and CDR2 YFSETQ. This CDR3 region has 17 residues. Trimming took 3 bases from V and 4 from J, leaving 17 bases between them. The CDR3 here is CASSSVGSGAGANVLTF. The CDR3 region has the DNA TGCGCCAGCAGCTCGGTCGGGTCTGGGGCGGGGGCCAACGTCCTGACTTTC.

The rearrangement joins TRBV5-1 to TRBJ2-3, with D maybe TRBD1 (8 bases). CDR1 SGHRS and CDR2 YFSETQ come from the germline V gene. The CDR3 is made up of 14 amino acids. Trimming took 4 bases from V and 6 from J, leaving 15 bases between them. CDR3 nucleotide sequence: TGCGCCAGCAGCACCGGACAGGGAGGGGATACGCAGTATTTT. As protein: CASSTGQGGDTQYF.

This clonotype was found a few times. This rearrangement joins TRBV6-2 or TRBV6-3 to TRBJ1-2; no firm D call. V was pared by 5 bases and J by 6 bases, with 13 bases between. This CDR3 spans 13 amino acids. CDR1 and CDR2 from the germline V gene are MNHEY and SVGEGT. CDR3 sequence: CASSRPAGDGYTF. The CDR3 DNA reads TGTGCCAGCAGTCGCCCCGCCGGTGATGGCTACACCTTC.